Listed below are T cell receptor beta chains from one sample, sequenced in a study of T cells in Graves' hyperthyroidism and ophthalmopathy. In TCRdb, the multiplex PCR reads were re-called with MiXCR into one record per CDR3 protein. The sample lists more than 300,000 distinct CDR3 sequences; more than 14% were seen once. The sample consisted of blood. These receptors all come from a woman in her thirties with Graves' ophthalmopathy. Both conserved end residues are part of each CDR3. The D gene is left open where the match is weak. The size field is filled for only some rows; it gives once, few, many or a size class.

D	length	V	size	J	CDR3	DNA
.	14	TRBV7-2	many	TRBJ2-7	CASKSGEPNYEQYF	TGTGCCAGCAAGAGCGGAGAGCCCAACTACGAGCAGTACTTC
.	12	TRBV3-1	many	TRBJ2-2	CASSRVVGELFF	TGTGCCAGCAGCCGGGTGGTCGGGGAGCTGTTTTTT
TRBD2	19	TRBV24-1	few	TRBJ2-1	CATSDRLPSGTSERNEQFF	TGTGCCACCAGTGATCGCCTACCGTCGGGGACTAGCGAGCGCAATGAGCAGTTCTTC
.	10	TRBV9	many	TRBJ2-1	CASGGREQFF	TGTGCCAGTGGGGGACGTGAGCAGTTCTTC
.	17	TRBV7-9	many	TRBJ1-1	CASSLALGGSGDTEAFF	TGTGCCAGCAGCTTAGCTCTAGGTGGGTCGGGGGACACTGAAGCTTTCTTT
.	16	TRBV13	many	TRBJ2-5	CASSLGGRTFQETQYF	TGTGCCAGCAGCTTAGGCGGCAGGACCTTCCAAGAGACCCAGTACTTC
.	14	TRBV28	many	TRBJ2-1	CASSPRRAYNEQFF	TGTGCCAGCAGTCCTAGACGAGCCTACAATGAGCAGTTCTTC
.	14	TRBV5-6	few	TRBJ1-6	CASSRTAYNSPLHF	TGTGCCAGCAGCCGAACCGCTTATAATTCACCCCTCCACTTT
TRBD1	16	TRBV28	many	TRBJ2-5	CASRTSQGRTQETQYF	TGTGCCAGCAGAACCTCACAGGGGCGGACCCAAGAGACCCAGTACTTC
TRBD2	16	TRBV12-5	many	TRBJ2-1	CASGLGGLAAYNEQFF	TGTGCTAGTGGTTTGGGAGGACTAGCGGCCTACAATGAGCAGTTCTTC
.	16	TRBV15	.	TRBJ2-1	CATSSGGWGKYNEQFF	TGTGCCACCAGCAGTGGGGGGTGGGGCAAATACAATGAGCAGTTCTTC
.	13	TRBV5-1	many	TRBJ1-4	CASSPGGDEKLFF	TGCGCCAGCAGCCCGGGTGGGGATGAAAAACTGTTTTTT
.	15	TRBV12-3/TRBV12-4	many	TRBJ2-5	CASSLILGPTETQYF	TGTGCCAGCAGTTTGATTTTGGGACCCACGGAGACCCAGTACTTC
.	12	TRBV7-9	many	TRBJ1-4	CASSQGSEKLFF	TGTGCCAGCAGCCAAGGCAGCGAAAAACTGTTTTTT
TRBD2	14	TRBV28	.	TRBJ2-3	CASSPGTRADTQYF	TGTGCCAGCAGTCCGGGGACTAGAGCAGATACGCAGTATTTT
.	17	TRBV4-1	many	TRBJ2-4	CASSQVYRAVYKNIQYF	TGCGCCAGCAGCCAAGTGTACCGTGCAGTCTACAAAAACATTCAGTACTTC
TRBD1	15	TRBV6-1	.	TRBJ2-7	CASSRTGLLSYEQYF	TGTGCCAGCAGCAGGACAGGCTTACTATCCTACGAGCAGTACTTC
TRBD2	16	TRBV5-6	many	TRBJ2-3	CASSLGPGGGTDTQYF	TGTGCCAGCAGCTTGGGTCCGGGGGGTGGCACAGATACGCAGTATTTT
.	13	TRBV13	few	TRBJ2-2	CASSFGRTGELFF	TGTGCCAGCAGCTTCGGACGGACCGGGGAGCTGTTTTTT
.	15	TRBV20-1	many	TRBJ1-4	CSARPGGAWDEKLFF	TGCAGTGCTAGACCCGGGGGGGCGTGGGACGAAAAACTGTTTTTT
TRBD1	13	TRBV20-1	many	TRBJ1-2	CSARGLDRESYTF	TGCAGTGCTAGAGGCTTGGACAGGGAGAGCTACACCTTC
TRBD1	15	TRBV28	many	TRBJ2-2	CASRGDRGRDGELFF	TGTGCCAGCAGAGGGGACAGGGGGCGGGATGGGGAGCTGTTTTTT
.	14	TRBV20-1	few	TRBJ2-2	CSAIPGRAAGELFF	TGCAGTGCTATCCCGGGGCGGGCAGCCGGGGAGCTGTTTTTT
.	15	TRBV20-1	many	TRBJ2-5	CSPPQSGTTRETQYF	TGCAGTCCACCCCAATCCGGGACAACAAGAGAGACCCAGTACTTC
.	13	TRBV7-9	many	TRBJ2-7	CASREGGTYEQYF	TGTGCCAGCAGGGAGGGCGGTACCTACGAGCAGTACTTC
TRBD2	19	TRBV4-2	.	TRBJ2-3	CASSQANAGLAGGTDTQYF	TGTGCCAGCAGCCAAGCTAACGCTGGACTAGCGGGGGGCACAGATACGCAGTATTTT
.	14	TRBV27	many	TRBJ2-5	CASNTMGAQETQYF	TGTGCCAGCAACACCATGGGGGCCCAAGAGACCCAGTACTTC
.	13	TRBV7-6	.	TRBJ1-1	CASSLGDTGEAFF	TGTGCCAGCAGCTTAGGGGACACCGGAGAAGCTTTCTTT
.	14	TRBV19	.	TRBJ2-3	CATRWGQNTDTQYF	TGTGCCACCCGCTGGGGGCAGAACACAGATACGCAGTATTTT
.	15	TRBV3-1	many	TRBJ2-3	CASSQDSTLTDTQYF	TGTGCCAGCAGCCAAGATTCGACACTCACAGATACGCAGTATTTT
TRBD1	14	TRBV4-1	few	TRBJ1-4	CASSQGGTGKKLFF	TGCGCCAGCAGCCAAGGAGGGACAGGGAAAAAACTGTTTTTT
.	14	TRBV9	many	TRBJ1-5	CASSVGHVNQPQHF	TGTGCCAGCAGCGTCGGACATGTCAATCAGCCCCAGCATTTT
TRBD1	15	TRBV28	many	TRBJ2-1	CASSKTGQGYNEQFF	TGTGCCAGCAGTAAAACGGGACAGGGCTACAATGAGCAGTTCTTC
TRBD1	14	TRBV7-2	many	TRBJ1-1	CASSLGQGDTEAFF	TGTGCCAGCAGCTTAGGGCAGGGGGACACTGAAGCTTTCTTT
.	16	TRBV10-3	.	TRBJ2-2	CAISESTASGTGELFF	TGTGCCATCAGTGAGTCAACAGCAAGTGGCACCGGGGAGCTGTTTTTT
TRBD1	17	TRBV6-1	.	TRBJ2-3	CASSRTQTGGMVDTQYF	TGTGCCAGCAGCCGCACCCAGACAGGGGGGATGGTAGATACGCAGTATTTT
.	15	TRBV9	.	TRBJ2-1	CASSVDGGPFLVQFF	TGTGCCAGCAGCGTAGATGGGGGGCCGTTTCTCGTGCAGTTCTTC
TRBD1	16	TRBV4-2	.	TRBJ2-1	CASSQEFRQGPNEQFF	TGTGCCAGCAGCCAGGAATTTCGACAGGGACCCAATGAGCAGTTCTTC
.	12	TRBV2	many	TRBJ1-2	CASRDSYYGYTF	TGTGCCAGTCGCGACAGTTACTATGGCTACACCTTC
TRBD2	15	TRBV7-2	many	TRBJ2-7	CASSLEGTSYYEQYF	TGTGCCAGCAGCTTAGAAGGGACTAGCTACTACGAGCAGTACTTC
.	12	TRBV20-1	many	TRBJ1-2	CSAHGQNYGYTF	TGCAGTGCCCACGGACAGAACTATGGCTACACCTTC
TRBD1	13	TRBV7-6	many	TRBJ1-4	CASSPLRGEKLFF	TGTGCCAGCAGCCCCCTCAGGGGGGAAAAACTGTTTTTT
.	15	TRBV6-5	many	TRBJ2-5	CASSYRAGKAATQYF	TGTGCCAGCAGTTACCGGGCGGGGAAGGCAGCGACCCAGTACTTC
.	12	TRBV5-1	many	TRBJ1-1	CASRETEAEAFF	TGCGCCAGCAGGGAAACAGAGGCTGAAGCTTTCTTT
.	13	TRBV9	many	TRBJ1-6	CASSVEGNSPLHF	TGTGCCAGCAGCGTAGAAGGGAATTCACCCCTCCACTTT
.	13	TRBV28	.	TRBJ1-4	CASSFSSLEKLFF	TGTGCCAGCAGTTTCTCGAGTTTAGAAAAACTGTTTTTT
TRBD1	16	TRBV20-1	many	TRBJ2-7	CSAEDTMDRGGGEQYF	TGCAGTGCAGAAGATACCATGGACAGGGGAGGAGGTGAGCAGTACTTC
TRBD1	15	TRBV25-1	.	TRBJ1-6	CASSEIGTGDSPLHF	TGTGCCAGCAGTGAAATCGGGACAGGTGATTCACCCCTCCACTTT
TRBD1	13	TRBV12-3/TRBV12-4	many	TRBJ1-2	CATRTGGNYGYTF	TGTGCCACCAGGACAGGGGGAAACTATGGCTACACCTTC
.	13	TRBV6-1	many	TRBJ1-2	CASSSGASYGYTF	TGTGCCAGCAGTTCCGGGGCCAGCTATGGCTACACCTTC
TRBD1	16	TRBV6-1	many	TRBJ1-2	CASSEVWGTAEYGYTF	TGTGCCAGCAGTGAAGTTTGGGGGACAGCTGAGTATGGCTACACCTTC
TRBD1	16	TRBV5-1	many	TRBJ2-1	CASSPLHRGNYNEQFF	TGCGCCAGCAGCCCGCTCCACAGGGGGAACTACAATGAGCAGTTCTTC
TRBD1	18	TRBV27	.	TRBJ2-1	CASSLAFTGGVLYNEQFF	TGTGCCAGCAGTTTAGCCTTCACAGGGGGCGTCCTCTACAATGAGCAGTTCTTC
.	13	TRBV18	many	TRBJ1-2	CASSPAGLAGYTF	TGTGCCAGCTCACCAGCCGGGCTGGCTGGCTACACCTTC
TRBD1	13	TRBV3-1	.	TRBJ1-1	CASRQGGGTEAFF	TGTGCCAGCCGACAGGGCGGGGGCACTGAAGCTTTCTTT